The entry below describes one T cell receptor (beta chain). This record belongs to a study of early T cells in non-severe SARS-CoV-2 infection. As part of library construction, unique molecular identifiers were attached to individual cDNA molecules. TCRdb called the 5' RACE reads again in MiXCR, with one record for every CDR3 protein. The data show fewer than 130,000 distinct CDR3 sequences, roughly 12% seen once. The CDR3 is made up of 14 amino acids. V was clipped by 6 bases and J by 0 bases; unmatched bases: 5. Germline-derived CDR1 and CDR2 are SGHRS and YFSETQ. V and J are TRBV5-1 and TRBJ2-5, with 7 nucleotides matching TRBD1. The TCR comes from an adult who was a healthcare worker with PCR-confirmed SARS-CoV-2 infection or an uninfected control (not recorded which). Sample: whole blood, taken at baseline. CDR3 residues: CASIRDSYQETQYF. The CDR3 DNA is TGCGCCAGCATCAGGGACAGCTACCAAGAGACCCAGTACTTC.